A single sample gave rise to the 9 T cell receptor beta chains below, sequenced in a study of T-cell reconstitution after alpha-beta-depleted transplantation in children. Preparation of the TCRbeta library involved a method that used unique molecular identifiers. TCRdb re-derived calls from the PCR reads in MiXCR, one entry per CDR3 protein. Found here are 490,000 or so distinct CDR3 sequences, about 12% of them singletons; the top ten hold under 7%. The sequencing here drew on PBMCs from the stem cell graft donor, taken from the stem cell graft. These receptors were taken from a human donor who donated a stem cell graft to a child with combined immunodeficiency.

This clonotype was counted a few times. The chain carries TRBV20-1 and TRBJ2-3; 11 nucleotides match TRBD2. This CDR3 has 15 amino acids. Trimming cost V 6 bases and J 0 bases; bases outside gene matches: 5. Germline loops: CDR1 DFQATT, CDR2 SNEGSKA (reference sequence). The CDR3 region is CSARRLAGSTDTQYF. The CDR3 region has the DNA TGCAGTGCGAGAAGACTAGCGGGAAGCACAGATACGCAGTATTTT.

The chain couples TRBV3-1 to TRBJ2-7; no clear D. Germline CDR1 reads LGHDT; CDR2 reads YNNKEL (reference sequence). Trimming removed 1 base from V and 3 bases from J, with 13 bases in between. The CDR3 has 15 residues. The CDR3 is CASSQGPGFVYEQYF. For the CDR3, the DNA is TGTGCCAGCAGCCAAGGGCCTGGGTTCGTCTACGAGCAGTACTTC.

This clonotype was observed many times. This chain connects TRBV2 to TRBJ2-1, with no clear D. Trimming cost V 4 bases and J 3 bases, with 7 bases left between them. There are 13 residues in the CDR3. Germline assignment: CDR1 SNHLY and CDR2 FYNNEI. Written as DNA, the CDR3 is TGTGCCAGCAGTGTTTGGCTCTACAATGAGCAGTTCTTC. Translating gives CASSVWLYNEQFF. Full variable domain (outside the CDR3, taken from reference TRBV2 and TRBJ2-1): EPEVTQTPSHQVTQMGQEVILRCVPISNHLYFYWYRQILGQKVEFLVSFYNNEISEKSEIFDDQFSVERPDGSNFTLKIRSTKLEDSAMYFCASSVWLYNEQFFGPGTRLTVL.

This clonotype appeared a single time. The rearrangement uses TRBV7-9 and TRBJ2-1; D possibly uses TRBD1 or TRBD2 (6 bases each). The length of the CDR3 is 12 residues. Trimming stripped 4 bases from V and 9 bases from J, with 10 bases between. Germline V gene data show CDR1 as SEHNR and CDR2 as FQNEAQ (reference sequence). The CDR3 is CASSSKGGEQFF. The CDR3 coding sequence is TGTGCCAGCAGCTCAAAGGGGGGTGAGCAGTTCTTC.

This clonotype has a handful of counts. The chain recombines TRBV20-1 with TRBJ1-4; 11 bases fit TRBD1. Germline V gene sequence: CDR1 DFQATT, CDR2 SNEGSKA (reference sequence). V shed 6 bases and J 8 bases; nucleotides not matched to a gene: 11. The CDR3 runs to 15 residues. This CDR3 reads CSAQRWDRGEEKLFF. As DNA, the CDR3 is TGCAGTGCCCAGAGATGGGACAGGGGGGAAGAAAAACTGTTTTTT.

The J gene is TRBJ2-7, the V gene TRBV6-2 or TRBV6-3; TRBD2 aligns across 7 bases. With 2 bases clipped from V and 0 bases from J, the junction kept 16 bases outside the gene matches. Germline CDR1 MNHEY, CDR2 SVGEGT. This CDR3 has 19 amino acids. CDR3 nucleotides: TGTGCCAGCAGTTACGAAAACGGAAGGACTAGTACGGGCTCCTACGAGCAGTACTTC. Encoded protein: CASSYENGRTSTGSYEQYF.

In this sample, this clonotype turned up many times. The V and J genes are TRBV10-3 and TRBJ2-5; tentatively, D is TRBD2 (6 bases). The CDR3 covers 14 residues. From germline, CDR1 is ENHRY and CDR2 SYGVKD. The germline V and J ends were trimmed by 5 bases and 2 bases, with 12 bases remaining between them. DNA for the CDR3: TGTGCCATCAGTCCCGGGACTTCGCAAGAGACCCAGTACTTC. Its protein product is CAISPGTSQETQYF.

The chain links TRBV12-3 or TRBV12-4 to TRBJ2-5; D is unclear. This CDR3 contains 12 residues. V was clipped by 7 bases and J by 5 bases, with 11 bases between them. The CDR3 loop is CASTLGSETQYF. CDR3 nucleotides: TGTGCCAGCACCCTTGGGTCGGAGACCCAGTACTTC.

This clonotype has at least ten counts. The V gene is TRBV5-8, the J gene TRBJ2-3, with D maybe TRBD1 (6 bases). Germline values: CDR1 SGHTS, CDR2 YDEGEE. V dropped 6 bases and J dropped 4 bases, with 15 bases sitting between them. This CDR3 has 14 residues. The CDR3 spells CASTLQGSADTQYF. The CDR3 DNA sequence: TGTGCCAGCACTCTTCAGGGGAGCGCAGATACGCAGTATTTT. Based on the CDR3 plus reference TRBV5-8 and TRBJ2-3, the full variable domain is EAGVTQSPTHLIKTRGQQATLRCSPISGHTSVYWYQQALGLGLQFLLWYDEGEERNRGNFPPRFSGRQFPNYSSELNVNALELEDSALYLCASTLQGSADTQYFGPGTRLTVL.